Listed below are T cell receptor beta chains from one sample, sequenced in a study of blood T cell repertoires in COVID-19. Generated by immunoSEQ multiplex PCR, the TCRdb table keeps only in-frame clones and is missing some. Of about 160,000 clones listed, roughly 85% are singletons. Sequencing was performed on peripheral blood. The receptors come from a man between 65 and 85 years old with acute or convalescent COVID-19. Both conserved end residues are part of each CDR3. Fields, in order: V gene, J gene, CDR3 protein.

V gene: TRBV5-1; J gene: TRBJ2-6; CDR3 protein: CASSLAPDAAGANVLTF
V gene: TRBV18; J gene: TRBJ2-3; CDR3 protein: CASSPSRGATDTQYF
V gene: TRBV7-2; J gene: TRBJ2-5; CDR3 protein: CASSTRTSLGTQYF
V gene: TRBV4-3; J gene: TRBJ2-7; CDR3 protein: CASSRYSSGSAYEQYF
V gene: TRBV7-2; J gene: TRBJ1-2; CDR3 protein: CASSLDNRGYGYTF
V gene: TRBV9; J gene: TRBJ2-2; CDR3 protein: CASSVTGDGNTGELFF
V gene: TRBV4-2; J gene: TRBJ1-1; CDR3 protein: CASSQVRTGLGTEAFF
V gene: TRBV11-2; J gene: TRBJ2-7; CDR3 protein: CASSPWFGSSYEQYF
V gene: TRBV6-2/TRBV6-3; J gene: TRBJ2-2; CDR3 protein: CASSYPTRATGELFF
V gene: TRBV11-1; J gene: TRBJ2-1; CDR3 protein: CASSSTLSSYNEQFF
V gene: TRBV11-2; J gene: TRBJ1-2; CDR3 protein: CASSTRQRGGYTF
V gene: TRBV18; J gene: TRBJ1-2; CDR3 protein: CASSPDRVYGYTF
V gene: TRBV20-1; J gene: TRBJ2-5; CDR3 protein: CSASARGQGQETQYF
V gene: TRBV28; J gene: TRBJ1-3; CDR3 protein: CASSFSGNTIYF
V gene: TRBV5-4; J gene: TRBJ2-5; CDR3 protein: CASSRTGGAGETQYF
V gene: TRBV5-5; J gene: TRBJ2-2; CDR3 protein: CASSSRPGQETGELFF
V gene: TRBV4-3; J gene: TRBJ2-2; CDR3 protein: CASSQARSPGELFF
V gene: TRBV29-1; J gene: TRBJ2-7; CDR3 protein: CSVEVVTSYEQYF
V gene: TRBV5-1; J gene: TRBJ2-7; CDR3 protein: CASSLTPTYEQYF
V gene: TRBV28; J gene: TRBJ2-7; CDR3 protein: CASSQATGTEQYF
V gene: TRBV5-1; J gene: TRBJ1-1; CDR3 protein: CASYRENTEAFF
V gene: TRBV9; J gene: TRBJ2-3; CDR3 protein: CASSVFGAEDTQYF
V gene: TRBV5-1; J gene: TRBJ1-2; CDR3 protein: CASSLASDRGIGYTF
V gene: TRBV20-1; J gene: TRBJ2-7; CDR3 protein: CSAGTGAEQYF
V gene: TRBV11-1; J gene: TRBJ1-3; CDR3 protein: CASSLAGVSGNTIYF
V gene: TRBV11-2; J gene: TRBJ1-5; CDR3 protein: CASSLDGTATTGQPQHF
V gene: TRBV28; J gene: TRBJ2-7; CDR3 protein: CASSGTSGLYEQYF
V gene: TRBV10-3; J gene: TRBJ2-7; CDR3 protein: CAISESEDRGFEQYF
V gene: TRBV9; J gene: TRBJ1-5; CDR3 protein: CASSPDSSLTQPQHF
V gene: TRBV6-6; J gene: TRBJ2-7; CDR3 protein: CASGIDRDYEQYF
V gene: TRBV7-7; J gene: TRBJ2-5; CDR3 protein: CASSLELAGGPETQYF
V gene: TRBV2; J gene: TRBJ1-4; CDR3 protein: CASMARATNEKLFF
V gene: TRBV6-2/TRBV6-3; J gene: TRBJ1-2; CDR3 protein: CASSYVQGGHGYTF
V gene: TRBV28; J gene: TRBJ1-1; CDR3 protein: CASSPSGGANTEAFF
V gene: TRBV6-6; J gene: TRBJ2-7; CDR3 protein: CASSFGLAGGPYEQYF
V gene: TRBV9; J gene: TRBJ2-2; CDR3 protein: CASSPLAGSNTGELFF
V gene: TRBV5-1; J gene: TRBJ2-7; CDR3 protein: CASSLELAAYEQYF
V gene: TRBV7-2; J gene: TRBJ1-5; CDR3 protein: CASSTDRGAQPQHF
V gene: TRBV6-5; J gene: TRBJ1-2; CDR3 protein: CASSLNRQGLQGYTF
V gene: TRBV9; J gene: TRBJ1-2; CDR3 protein: CASSPTGDFNYGYTF
V gene: TRBV4-1; J gene: TRBJ1-1; CDR3 protein: CASSENLLNTEAFF
V gene: TRBV2; J gene: TRBJ2-1; CDR3 protein: CASSRTSGRSGNEQFF
V gene: TRBV11-3; J gene: TRBJ2-7; CDR3 protein: CASSFWTSGFPYEQYF
V gene: TRBV12-3/TRBV12-4; J gene: TRBJ2-3; CDR3 protein: CASSLDTTDTQYF
V gene: TRBV4-3; J gene: TRBJ2-7; CDR3 protein: CASSQDQTSGTSYEQYF
V gene: TRBV6-5; J gene: TRBJ2-1; CDR3 protein: CASRLQDNSYNEQFF
V gene: TRBV5-1; J gene: TRBJ2-1; CDR3 protein: CASSLGTGSGRDEQFF
V gene: TRBV7-3; J gene: TRBJ2-1; CDR3 protein: CASSPLAAGGNEQFF
V gene: TRBV9; J gene: TRBJ2-5; CDR3 protein: CASSERERRETQYF
V gene: TRBV19; J gene: TRBJ2-7; CDR3 protein: CASSPSGTYEQYF
V gene: TRBV9; J gene: TRBJ2-1; CDR3 protein: CASSVSPGQGDNEQFF
V gene: TRBV9; J gene: TRBJ2-5; CDR3 protein: CASNLQGFGETQYF
V gene: TRBV5-4; J gene: TRBJ2-5; CDR3 protein: CASSLGRGVETQYF
V gene: TRBV19; J gene: TRBJ1-5; CDR3 protein: CASSIDRLEQPQHF
V gene: TRBV5-6; J gene: TRBJ2-3; CDR3 protein: CASSLVSGSYPDTQYF